The rows below give T cell receptor beta chains drawn from one sample of a study of siplizumab effects on memory and regulatory T cells. Measured with immunoSEQ multiplex PCR; TCRdb has only the in-frame clones, and not every one. The sample shows some 99,000 clones, just over 90% of them seen only once. The sequencing input was Tregs sorted from blood. All receptors derive from a human donor in good health. CDR3s include the opening cysteine and the closing phenylalanine or tryptophan. Fields, in order: D gene, clone size, J gene, V gene, CDR3 protein, CDR3 DNA. D genes are given only for firm matches. Clone sizes are given selectively: once, few, many, or a class where the clone is expanded.

>NA|NA|TRBJ2-7|TRBV28
CASRLTLTGYHEQYF
TGTGCCAGCAGGTTAACCTTAACAGGGTACCACGAGCAGTACTTC
>NA|NA|TRBJ2-7|TRBV6-4
CASSRTRDGSYEQYF
TGTGCCAGCAGCCGTACACGGGACGGCTCCTACGAGCAGTACTTC
>NA|NA|TRBJ2-7|TRBV27
CASSFSETGLEQYF
TGTGCCAGCAGTTTCTCAGAAACGGGGCTCGAGCAGTACTTC
>NA|NA|TRBJ2-7|TRBV4-1
CASSQDSTAHEQYF
TGCGCCAGCAGCCAAGATTCGACAGCCCACGAGCAGTACTTC
>TRBD1|once|TRBJ2-7|TRBV5-1
CASTRDRDGNEQYF
TGCGCCAGCACCCGGGACAGGGATGGTAACGAGCAGTACTTC
>NA|NA|TRBJ1-2|TRBV6-5
CASSYGGRTGYTF
TGTGCCAGCAGTTACGGGGGGAGGACTGGCTACACCTTC
>NA|once|TRBJ1-2|TRBV27
CASSLLGPSYGYTF
TGTGCCAGCAGTTTATTAGGACCGAGCTATGGCTACACCTTC
>TRBD1|once|TRBJ1-1|TRBV13
CASSGTGPLIAFF
TGTGCCAGTTCCGGGACAGGGCCTCTGATCGCTTTCTTT
>NA|NA|TRBJ1-2|TRBV7-6
CASSLGDKANYGYTF
TGTGCCAGCAGCTTAGGTGACAAAGCTAACTATGGCTACACCTTC
>NA|few|TRBJ1-5|TRBV6-5
CASSPDRTSNQPQHF
TGTGCCAGCAGTCCCGACAGGACTAGCAATCAGCCCCAGCATTTT
>TRBD2|NA|TRBJ2-5|TRBV5-6
CASSFTAGVQETQYF
TGTGCCAGCAGCTTCACGGCGGGAGTGCAAGAGACCCAGTACTTC
>NA|NA|TRBJ1-1|TRBV5-1
CASSLVGTEAFF
TGCGCCAGCAGCTTGGTTGGCACTGAAGCTTTCTTT
>TRBD1|NA|TRBJ1-2|TRBV2
CASSRQGANYGYTF
TGTGCCAGCAGTCGACAGGGCGCTAACTATGGCTACACCTTC
>TRBD2|NA|TRBJ2-1|TRBV18
CASSGTNNEQFF
TGTGCCAGCTCTGGGACTAACAATGAGCAGTTCTTC
>NA|NA|TRBJ1-4|TRBV27
CASSFGEKLFF
TGTGCCAGCAGTTTCGGGGAAAAACTGTTTTTT
>TRBD2|NA|TRBJ2-7|TRBV29-1
CSAAGGYEQYF
TGCAGCGCTGCGGGGGGCTACGAGCAGTACTTC
>TRBD1|NA|TRBJ2-7|TRBV27
CASSRDRAYEQYF
TGTGCCAGCAGTAGGGACAGGGCCTACGAGCAGTACTTC
>NA|few|TRBJ2-3|TRBV11-2
CASSPQDGDTQYF
TGTGCCAGCAGCCCCCAGGATGGTGATACGCAGTATTTT
>NA|once|TRBJ2-5|TRBV5-1
CASSPGGGGETQYF
TGCGCCAGCAGCCCAGGAGGGGGCGGTGAGACCCAGTACTTC
>TRBD2|NA|TRBJ2-2|TRBV10-3
CAISGTSGATNTGELFF
TGTGCCATCAGCGGGACTAGCGGGGCGACGAACACCGGGGAGCTGTTTTTT
>NA|NA|TRBJ2-6|TRBV2
CASSEGRRSPGANVLTF
TGTGCCAGCAGTGAAGGCAGGCGCTCGCCTGGGGCCAACGTCCTGACTTTC
>NA|NA|TRBJ1-1|TRBV10-2
CASSRRQVKTEAFF
TGCGCCAGCAGTCGTAGACAGGTTAAGACTGAAGCTTTCTTT
>NA|once|TRBJ2-1|TRBV5-6
CASSLLGGYNEQFF
TGTGCCAGCAGCTTATTAGGGGGGTACAATGAGCAGTTCTTC
>TRBD1|NA|TRBJ1-1|TRBV27
CASSDPPSGGQVNTEAFF
TGTGCCAGCAGTGACCCCCCCTCAGGGGGGCAGGTGAACACTGAAGCTTTCTTT
>TRBD1|NA|TRBJ1-5|TRBV6-1
CAGSNQGVGFQPQHF
TGTGCCGGTTCTAACCAGGGGGTTGGATTTCAGCCCCAGCATTTT
>NA|NA|TRBJ2-1|TRBV21-1
CASSKRRGGPLTVSGGEQFF
TGTGCCAGCAGCAAAAGGAGGGGGGGGCCTTTAACGGTCTCTGGCGGTGAGCAGTTCTTC
>NA|NA|TRBJ1-5|TRBV28
CASSRGGSNQPQHF
TGTGCCAGCAGCAGGGGCGGAAGCAATCAGCCCCAGCATTTT
>NA|NA|TRBJ1-1|TRBV5-1
CASSLDRGGTEAFF
TGCGCCAGCAGCTTGGACCGGGGCGGCACTGAAGCTTTCTTT
>NA|NA|TRBJ2-7|TRBV5-8
CASSFRSRSYEQYF
TGTGCCAGCAGCTTCAGGTCCCGTTCCTACGAGCAGTACTTC
>NA|NA|TRBJ1-3|TRBV10-3
CAIRTQGTISGNTIYF
TGTGCCATCAGGACCCAGGGGACCATCTCTGGAAACACCATATATTTT
>NA|once|TRBJ1-1|TRBV7-9
CASSLYPSEGTEAFF
TGTGCCAGCAGCTTATATCCCTCCGAGGGCACTGAAGCTTTCTTT
>NA|NA|TRBJ1-2|TRBV7-9
CASSLAGRRVSGEGYGYTF
TGTGCCAGCAGCTTAGCTGGACGGCGGGTTTCAGGAGAAGGCTATGGCTACACCTTC
>NA|NA|TRBJ1-6|TRBV5-1
CASSNLATGSPLHF
TGCGCCAGCAGCAACTTGGCCACCGGTTCACCCCTCCACTTT
>TRBD2|NA|TRBJ2-2|TRBV5-1
CASSLDPGRRTGELFF
TGCGCCAGCAGCTTGGATCCCGGGAGGCGAACCGGGGAGCTGTTTTTT
>TRBD1|NA|TRBJ1-2|TRBV6-6
CASSYRDSWGYTF
TGTGCCAGCAGTTACAGGGACAGTTGGGGCTACACCTTC
>TRBD2|NA|TRBJ2-7|TRBV30
CAWDTSGGISYEQYF
TGTGCCTGGGATACTAGCGGGGGCATCTCCTACGAGCAGTACTTC
>NA|NA|TRBJ2-3|TRBV9
CASSVDSHTDTQYF
TGTGCCAGCAGCGTAGATTCCCACACAGATACGCAGTATTTT
>TRBD1|NA|TRBJ2-6|TRBV7-9
CASSYRDRVHSGANVLTF
TGTGCCAGCAGCTACCGGGACAGGGTACACTCTGGGGCCAACGTCCTGACTTTC
>NA|NA|TRBJ1-1|TRBV6-5
CASSLHLQANTEAFF
TGTGCCAGCAGCCTTCATCTTCAAGCGAACACTGAAGCTTTCTTT
>NA|NA|TRBJ1-2|TRBV6-1
CASRWSSGIYGYTF
TGTGCCAGCAGGTGGAGCTCGGGGATCTATGGCTACACCTTC
>NA|once|TRBJ2-7|TRBV2
CASSGGYSGYEQYF
TGTGCCAGCAGTGGGGGGTATTCGGGCTACGAGCAGTACTTC
>TRBD1|NA|TRBJ2-5|TRBV29-1
CSVGTGVQETQYF
TGCAGCGTCGGGACAGGGGTTCAAGAGACCCAGTACTTC
>NA|once|TRBJ1-2|TRBV29-1
CSVVPGNYGYTF
TGCAGCGTTGTGCCAGGAAACTATGGCTACACCTTC
>NA|NA|TRBJ2-5|TRBV10-3
CAISAGEETQYF
TGTGCCATCAGTGCTGGTGAAGAGACCCAGTACTTC
>NA|once|TRBJ1-3|TRBV10-2
CATAGGNTIYF
TGCGCCACCGCGGGGGGAAACACCATATATTTT
>NA|few|TRBJ2-7|TRBV5-5
CASSLFLTLGRLNYEQYF
TGTGCCAGCAGCTTATTCCTTACTCTAGGCAGGTTGAACTACGAGCAGTACTTC
>NA|NA|TRBJ2-1|TRBV6-5
CASSPGNRGNEQFF
TGTGCCAGCAGCCCGGGAAACCGAGGCAATGAGCAGTTCTTC
>NA|NA|TRBJ1-1|TRBV6-1
CASSEAAVLAFF
TGTGCCAGCAGTGAAGCGGCGGTATTAGCTTTCTTT
>TRBD2|NA|TRBJ2-3|TRBV10-3
CAIRSGAGGNTDTQYF
TGTGCCATCAGATCAGGGGCGGGGGGAAACACAGATACGCAGTATTTT